The 28 T cell receptor beta chains below all came from one sample that was sequenced in a study of blood T cell repertoires in COVID-19. The protocol was immunoSEQ multiplex PCR, while the TCRdb copy is restricted to in-frame clones and leaves out a portion. Among 250,000 to 300,000 clones listed, roughly four fifths were seen once. The sequenced sample consisted of PBMCs or T cells enriched from blood (not recorded which). Receptor source: a man between 35 and 55 years old who had been exposed to COVID-19.

The chain is built from TRBV18 and TRBJ2-1; tentatively, D is TRBD1 (5 bases). V lost 2 bases, J lost 8 bases, and 19 bases lay in between. Per germline, CDR1 KGHSH and CDR2 LQKENI. CDR3 length: 16 residues. CDR3 residues: CASSPRTPTLGDEQFF. CDR3 DNA: TGTGCCAGCTCACCAAGGACACCAACCCTGGGCGATGAGCAGTTCTTC.

The chain joins TRBV13 to TRBJ2-3; D is possibly TRBD2 (5 bases). CDR3 length: 15 amino acids. From germline, CDR1 is PRHDT and CDR2 FYEKMQ (reference sequence). Deletions cut 1 base from V and 0 bases from J, with 8 bases between. CDR3 bases: TGTGCCAGCAGCTTAGAACTAGGGAGCACAGATACGCAGTATTTT. Translation: CASSLELGSTDTQYF.

The V gene is TRBV2, the J gene TRBJ1-5; tentatively, D is TRBD1 (6 bases). From germline, CDR1 is SNHLY and CDR2 FYNNEI. This CDR3 comprises 13 residues. The ends were cut back, 6 bases at V and 6 bases at J, with 12 bases in the middle. The CDR3 loop is CASSPTGFQPQHF. The CDR3 DNA sequence: TGTGCCAGCAGCCCCACAGGGTTTCAGCCCCAGCATTTT. The full variable domain, with the rest looked up from reference TRBV2 and TRBJ1-5, is EPEVTQTPSHQVTQMGQEVILRCVPISNHLYFYWYRQILGQKVEFLVSFYNNEISEKSEIFDDQFSVERPDGSNFTLKIRSTKLEDSAMYFCASSPTGFQPQHFGDGTRLSIL.

V usage is TRBV24-1 and J usage is TRBJ2-1, with TRBD2 identical over 9 bases. The germline gives CDR1 KGHDR, CDR2 SFDVKD. V lost 5 bases to trimming and J lost 3 bases; unmatched junction nucleotides: 4. This CDR3 comprises 15 residues. CDR3 DNA sequence: TGTGCCACCAGTGTTAGCGGGAGAAACTACAATGAGCAGTTCTTC. It codes for CATSVSGRNYNEQFF.

The chain employs TRBV19 and TRBJ2-7; TRBD2 is a possible D gene (6 bases). V lost 5 bases and J lost 6, with 17 bases in between. Germline V gene lookup returns CDR1 LNHDA and CDR2 SQIVND (reference sequence). The CDR3 spans 14 residues. CDR3 coding DNA: TGTGCCAGTAGTCCGCAACTAGCCGCGTCCGAGCAGTACTTC. Protein sequence: CASSPQLAASEQYF.

CDR3 region: CASSPNPLLPGQTQYF. The CDR3 coding sequence is TGTGCCAGCTCGCCCAACCCACTGCTCCCAGGACAGACGCAGTATTTT. This chain connects TRBV18 to TRBJ2-3; a weak D match, TRBD1 (6 bases). The CDR3 contains 16 residues. With 6 bases removed from V and 9 bases from J, the gap between germline ends came to 25 bases. Germline V lookup: CDR1 KGHSH, CDR2 LQKENI.

The rearrangement uses TRBV18 and TRBJ2-2; 7 positions match TRBD1. The CDR3 is made up of 15 amino acids. With 0 bases clipped from V and 6 bases from J, the junction kept 4 bases outside the gene matches. Germline V CDR1 and CDR2: KGHSH, LQKENI. The CDR3 DNA reads TGTGCCAGCTCACCACCGACGACAGGGTCCGGGGAGCTGTTTTTT. Protein product: CASSPPTTGSGELFF.

This chain connects TRBV6-2 or TRBV6-3 to TRBJ2-7; D call uncertain. The CDR3 is made up of 11 amino acids. Germline lookup yields CDR1 MNHEY and CDR2 SVGEGT. Trimming took off 6 bases at V and 5 bases at J, with 8 bases between the two ends. CDR3 bases: TGTGCCAGCAGCGAGCGTGACGAGCAGTACTTC. Its translation: CASSERDEQYF.

This clone was observed a single time. The chain is built from TRBV2 and TRBJ2-7; D gene uncertain. V was pared by 2 bases and J by 4 bases, with 9 bases between. The germline V gene has CDR1 SNHLY and CDR2 FYNNEI. CDR3 length equals 13 residues. CDR3 amino acids: CASSELSRYEQYF. The DNA of the CDR3 is TGTGCCAGCAGTGAACTTTCCAGATACGAGCAGTACTTC.

This chain uses TRBV5-1 with TRBJ1-5; 7 nucleotides align to TRBD1. V lost 4 bases, J lost 2 bases, and 6 bases stayed unmatched. The CDR3 covers 15 residues. Per the germline V gene, CDR1 is SGHRS and CDR2 is YFSETQ. The CDR3 nucleotides are TGCGCCAGCAGCCGAGGGGGCGCGGGCAATCAGCCCCAGCATTTT. Amino acid sequence: CASSRGGAGNQPQHF.

The CDR3 DNA sequence: TGTGCCAGCAGCCCCGCCAGGACTAGCGGGAGAAGAGAGCAGTTCTTC. Protein product: CASSPARTSGRREQFF. The genes are TRBV3-1 (or the pseudogene TRBV3-2) and TRBJ2-1; 13 nucleotides line up with TRBD2. V lost 4 bases, J lost 10 bases, and 10 bases stayed unmatched. The CDR3 sequence is 16 residues long. Germline CDR1 is LGHDT and CDR2 is YNNKEL (reference sequence).

The chain joins TRBV5-4 to TRBJ1-2, with D possibly matching TRBD1 (5 bases). The CDR3 totals 14 residues. V gave up 5 bases and J gave up 4 bases, with 15 bases separating them. CDR1 SGHNT and CDR2 YYREEE come from the germline V gene (reference sequence). CDR3 nucleotides: TGTGCCAGCAGGCCGGGGGGGTCCCTCTATGGCTACACCTTC. Its protein is CASRPGGSLYGYTF.

V is TRBV7-9 and J is TRBJ1-6, with D maybe TRBD1 (6 bases). Trimming took 6 bases from V and 7 from J, leaving 10 bases between them. The germline V gene encodes CDR1 SEHNR and CDR2 FQNEAQ (reference sequence). CDR3 length equals 13 residues. The CDR3 DNA follows: TGTGCCAGCAGGGGGGCCCCAAATTCACCCCTCCACTTT. Translation gives CASRGAPNSPLHF.

The chain joins TRBV6-5 to TRBJ1-3, with D possibly matching TRBD1 (6 bases). The CDR3 has 14 residues. V lost 7 bases and J 0 bases, leaving 10 bases between the germline ends. Germline CDR1 and CDR2: MNHEY and SVGAGI. The CDR3 protein is CASNQGNSGNTIYF. The DNA for the CDR3 is TGTGCCAGCAACCAGGGGAACTCTGGAAACACCATATATTTT.

The chain joins TRBV29-1 to TRBJ1-5; the D gene is possibly TRBD1 (5 bases). V dropped 4 bases and J dropped 6 bases, with 19 bases sitting between them. Looked up from germline, CDR1 is SQVTM and CDR2 is ANQGSEA. The CDR3 has 15 residues. Here the CDR3 DNA reads TGCAGCGTTGTGAGCGACGGAGGGGTGTTTCAGCCCCAGCATTTT. Translated: CSVVSDGGVFQPQHF.

In its sample, this clone was seen many times. Other DNA sequences in this sample translate to the same CDR3. The V gene is TRBV5-1, the J gene TRBJ2-3, with D tentatively TRBD2 (5 bases). The V end lost 4 bases, the J end lost 3 bases, and 9 bases lay between the germline ends. Germline loops: CDR1 SGHRS, CDR2 YFSETQ. The CDR3 extends over 13 amino acids. In DNA form, the CDR3 reads TGCGCCAGCAGCCCCGGAGGTACAGATACGCAGTATTTT. This translates into CASSPGGTDTQYF. Full variable domain (rest looked up from reference TRBV5-1 and TRBJ2-3): KAGVTQTPRYLIKTRGQQVTLSCSPISGHRSVSWYQQTPGQGLQFLFEYFSETQRNKGNFPGRFSGRQFSNSRSEMNVSTLELGDSALYLCASSPGGTDTQYFGPGTRLTVL.

The CDR3 DNA reads TGTGCCAGCAGCTTGGGACAGGGGGTCTACGAGCAGTACTTC. Encoded protein: CASSLGQGVYEQYF. J is TRBJ2-7 and V is TRBV7-9; 11 bases line up with TRBD1. Germline lookup yields CDR1 SEHNR and CDR2 FQNEAQ (reference sequence). This CDR3 has 14 amino acids. V shed 3 bases, J shed 3 bases, and the junction held 1 base outside the gene matches.

The gene calls are TRBV10-3 and TRBJ1-1; perhaps TRBD1 as D (5 bases). Looked up from germline, CDR1 is ENHRY and CDR2 is SYGVKD. CDR3 length: 14 amino acids. The V and J ends lost 7 bases and 0 bases respectively, with 12 bases between them. The DNA of the CDR3 is TGTGCCATCAAACTGACAGAGATGAACACTGAAGCTTTCTTT. Its protein is CAIKLTEMNTEAFF.

The CDR3 nucleotides are TGTGCCAGCAGCGAAAGAGAGGTGACCCACCTTACGCAGTATTTT. Its protein product is CASSEREVTHLTQYF. This chain links TRBV9 with TRBJ2-3; D is unclear. V was trimmed by 3 bases and J by 8 bases, leaving 19 bases between them. Germline CDR1 and CDR2: SGDLS and YYNGEE. The CDR3 runs to 15 residues.

The chain employs TRBV5-1 and TRBJ2-3; 7 bases map to TRBD2. CDR1 and CDR2 from the germline V gene are SGHRS and YFSETQ. CDR3 length: 15 residues. V lost 4 bases to trimming and J lost 2 bases; unmatched junction nucleotides: 7. CDR3 in DNA: TGCGCCAGCAGCCCACTAGCGCAGTTCACAGATACGCAGTATTTT. It translates to CASSPLAQFTDTQYF.

In DNA, the CDR3 is TGTGCCAGCAGCCCCGGGGGGTCAGATACGCAGTATTTT. Translating gives CASSPGGSDTQYF. The chain employs TRBV7-6 and TRBJ2-3; 7 positions agree with TRBD2. Germline V gene data show CDR1 as SGHVS and CDR2 as FNYEAQ. The V segment lost 5 bases and the J segment 4 bases; nucleotides outside the gene matches: 3. The CDR3 loop spans 13 amino acids.

The chain couples TRBV30 to TRBJ1-2; 7 bases match TRBD1. Germline V gives CDR1 GTSNPN, CDR2 SVGIG (reference sequence). The length of the CDR3 is 15 residues. Trimming at V came to 4 bases and at J to 7 bases, leaving 15 bases not matched to a gene. In DNA form, the CDR3 reads TGTGCCTGGACGCGACAGGAGGGGGCCTTTTCTGGCTACACCTTC. Protein sequence: CAWTRQEGAFSGYTF.

The chain has TRBV5-4 and TRBJ2-5; TRBD2 agrees at 7 bases. This CDR3 region has 14 residues. The germline gives CDR1 SGHNT, CDR2 YYREEE (reference sequence). V was clipped by 5 bases and J by 5 bases; unmatched bases: 9. The CDR3 region is CASSSRLADETQYF. The CDR3, as DNA: TGTGCCAGCAGTTCTCGACTAGCCGATGAGACCCAGTACTTC.

This clone was found once. The rearrangement links TRBV10-2 to TRBJ2-7; 10 bases are a match to TRBD1. V was clipped by 5 bases and J by 5 bases; unmatched bases: 9. Per germline, CDR1 WSHSY and CDR2 SAAADI. The CDR3 sequence is 15 residues long. CDR3 nucleotide sequence: TGCGCCAGCAGTACGCCCGGGACAGGGGTCCACGAGCAGTACTTC. Its translation: CASSTPGTGVHEQYF.

This sequence joins TRBV7-2 and TRBJ1-1; D is possibly TRBD1 (5 bases). This CDR3 has 13 residues. CDR1 SGHTA and CDR2 FQGNSA come from the germline V gene. V gave up 1 base and J gave up 11 bases, with 14 bases separating them. CDR3 nucleotides: TGTGCCAGCAGCTTAGGCGTGGGGCGAGAGGCTTTCTTT. Protein product: CASSLGVGREAFF.

The genes are TRBV5-5 and TRBJ2-7; D gene uncertain. V was cut by 3 bases and J by 5 bases, with 15 bases left in between. The CDR3 runs to 14 residues. The V gene's germline CDR1 is SGHKS and CDR2 YYEKEE (reference sequence). The CDR3 protein is CASSSAFRAHEQYF. CDR3 bases: TGTGCCAGCAGCTCTGCTTTTAGAGCCCACGAGCAGTACTTC.

The chain couples TRBV6-5 to TRBJ2-7, with 13 bases that match TRBD2. The germline V gene encodes CDR1 MNHEY and CDR2 SVGAGI. V trimming: 5 bases; J trimming: 10 bases; junction bases outside the gene matches: 2. The CDR3 is made up of 12 amino acids. The chain's CDR3 is CASSTSGRAQYF. CDR3 sequence (DNA): TGTGCCAGCAGTACTAGCGGGAGGGCTCAGTACTTC.

CDR3 in DNA: TGCGCCAGCAGTCATAGGACAGGGAAAAGCTACGAGCAGTACTTC. Its translation is CASSHRTGKSYEQYF. The chain couples TRBV23-1 to TRBJ2-7; 8 bases match TRBD1. TRBV23-1 belongs to the ORF category, with a function that is uncertain. Germline trimming cut 3 bases from V and 3 bases from J; bases unmatched to any gene: 7. This CDR3 contains 15 residues.